The rows below give T cell receptor beta chains drawn from one sample of a study of T cells after yellow fever vaccination. TCRdb re-called the 5' RACE reads with MiXCR, one entry per CDR3 protein. The repertoire holds some 320,000 distinct CDR3 sequences, 4% to 5.5% seen once, with less than 20% in the top ten. The sample was PBMCs, taken 15 days after the yellow fever booster vaccination. All receptors derive from a man between 18 and 29 years old who received the YFV17D yellow fever vaccine. Each CDR3 is given with its conserved first and last residue. D genes are given only for firm matches. Where a row states a size, it is once, few, many or the class of an expanded clone; other rows omit it.

size: NA
D: TRBD1
J: TRBJ1-1
V: TRBV18
CDR3: CASSPSTGGSQAFF
DNA: TGTGCCAGCTCACCCTCGACAGGGGGGAGTCAAGCTTTCTTT

size: NA
D: TRBD1
J: TRBJ1-5
V: TRBV15
CDR3: CATSSFGTGRNQPQHF
DNA: TGTGCCACCAGCAGTTTTGGGACAGGGAGAAATCAGCCCCAGCATTTT

size: many
D: NA
J: TRBJ2-7
V: TRBV20-1
CDR3: CSARGGAPYEQYF
DNA: TGCAGTGCTAGAGGGGGGGCCCCCTACGAGCAGTACTTC

size: NA
D: NA
J: TRBJ1-1
V: TRBV10-2
CDR3: CASKSRHPNTEAFF
DNA: TGCGCCAGCAAGTCGAGACACCCGAACACTGAAGCTTTCTTT

size: many
D: NA
J: TRBJ2-3
V: TRBV5-5
CDR3: CASSIPRGTTDTQYF
DNA: TGTGCCAGCAGCATACCTCGGGGGACCACAGATACGCAGTATTTT

size: few
D: TRBD2
J: TRBJ2-3
V: TRBV11-2
CDR3: CASSSRLAGNTDTQYF
DNA: TGTGCCAGCAGCTCCCGACTAGCGGGAAACACAGATACGCAGTATTTT

size: few
D: NA
J: TRBJ2-7
V: TRBV7-9
CDR3: CASSPPGLDYEQYF
DNA: TGTGCCAGCAGCCCTCCGGGACTTGACTACGAGCAGTACTTC

size: many
D: NA
J: TRBJ2-2
V: TRBV2
CDR3: CASSVTGELFF
DNA: TGTGCCAGCAGCGTCACCGGGGAGCTGTTTTTT

size: many
D: NA
J: TRBJ2-1
V: TRBV7-6
CDR3: CASSYTPFDEQFF
DNA: TGTGCCAGCAGCTACACCCCTTTCGATGAGCAGTTCTTC

size: many
D: NA
J: TRBJ2-2
V: TRBV7-2
CDR3: CASSTGEAGELFF
DNA: TGTGCCAGCAGTACAGGGGAGGCCGGGGAGCTGTTTTTT

size: NA
D: TRBD2
J: TRBJ2-5
V: TRBV27
CDR3: CACQRGGSEETQYF
DNA: TGTGCCTGCCAGCGGGGGGGCTCGGAAGAGACCCAGTACTTC

size: many
D: NA
J: TRBJ1-5
V: TRBV7-2
CDR3: CASSFLTSGRSWAQHF
DNA: TGTGCCAGCAGCTTCCTAACGTCAGGGCGATCGTGGGCCCAGCATTTT

size: many
D: NA
J: TRBJ1-1
V: TRBV29-1
CDR3: CSVEKHLDSEAFF
DNA: TGCAGCGTTGAAAAACACCTCGACTCTGAAGCTTTCTTT

size: many
D: TRBD2
J: TRBJ2-1
V: TRBV10-2
CDR3: CASREAGGFYNEQFF
DNA: TGCGCCAGCAGGGAAGCGGGGGGGTTTTACAATGAGCAGTTCTTC

size: many
D: NA
J: TRBJ2-1
V: TRBV7-2
CDR3: CASSTTQGIHEQFF
DNA: TGTGCCAGCAGCACGACCCAGGGGATTCATGAGCAGTTCTTC

size: few
D: TRBD2
J: TRBJ2-1
V: TRBV5-1
CDR3: CASSPTSGLNNEQFF
DNA: TGCGCCAGCAGTCCCACTAGCGGACTAAACAATGAGCAGTTCTTC

size: many
D: NA
J: TRBJ2-2
V: TRBV5-1
CDR3: CASAPGRSPVGPGELFF
DNA: TGCGCCAGCGCACCCGGGCGCTCGCCGGTTGGTCCCGGGGAGCTGTTTTTT

size: many
D: TRBD2
J: TRBJ2-3
V: TRBV7-2
CDR3: CASSTGLARTDTQYF
DNA: TGTGCCAGCAGCACGGGACTAGCTCGAACAGATACGCAGTATTTT

size: many
D: NA
J: TRBJ2-7
V: TRBV6-5
CDR3: CASSYWQGQSYEQYF
DNA: TGTGCCAGCAGTTACTGGCAGGGCCAGTCCTACGAGCAGTACTTC

size: NA
D: TRBD1
J: TRBJ1-4
V: TRBV11-2
CDR3: CASTPKGAATGNEKLFF
DNA: TGTGCCAGCACCCCAAAGGGGGCAGCCACCGGGAATGAAAAACTGTTTTTT

size: many
D: NA
J: TRBJ2-3
V: TRBV29-1
CDR3: CSVGGDTQYF
DNA: TGCAGCGTTGGAGGAGATACGCAGTATTTT

size: few
D: NA
J: TRBJ1-6
V: TRBV5-1
CDR3: CASSLAGPQGPLHF
DNA: TGCGCCAGCAGCTTGGCCGGGCCCCAGGGGCCCCTCCACTTT

size: NA
D: NA
J: TRBJ1-1
V: TRBV5-1
CDR3: CASSPSRAGTEAFF
DNA: TGCGCCAGCAGCCCAAGCAGGGCAGGCACTGAAGCTTTCTTT

size: NA
D: NA
J: TRBJ2-5
V: TRBV5-8
CDR3: CASSLEVYETQYF
DNA: TGTGCCAGCAGCTTGGAGGTGTATGAGACCCAGTACTTC

size: few
D: NA
J: TRBJ2-1
V: TRBV5-1
CDR3: CASSTMVSLGDNEQFF
DNA: TGCGCCAGCAGCACGATGGTCTCCCTTGGGGACAATGAGCAGTTCTTC

size: NA
D: NA
J: TRBJ1-1
V: TRBV11-2
CDR3: CASRSDENTEAFF
DNA: TGTGCCAGCAGGTCCGACGAGAACACTGAAGCTTTCTTT

size: many
D: NA
J: TRBJ1-2
V: TRBV12-3/TRBV12-4
CDR3: CASSFWGYGYTF
DNA: TGTGCCAGCAGTTTTTGGGGTTATGGCTACACCTTC

size: NA
D: TRBD1
J: TRBJ1-4
V: TRBV4-1
CDR3: CASSQSGTVNEKLFF
DNA: TGCGCCAGCAGCCAGTCCGGGACAGTGAATGAAAAACTGTTTTTT

size: few
D: NA
J: TRBJ2-3
V: TRBV12-3/TRBV12-4
CDR3: CASSPGGLADTQYF
DNA: TGTGCCAGCAGTCCCGGGGGGCTGGCAGATACGCAGTATTTT

size: many
D: NA
J: TRBJ2-2
V: TRBV29-1
CDR3: CSVAANLNTGELFF
DNA: TGCAGCGTTGCAGCAAATCTGAACACCGGGGAGCTGTTTTTT

size: few
D: NA
J: TRBJ2-2
V: TRBV6-5
CDR3: CASSYMAGDTGELFF
DNA: TGTGCCAGCAGTTACATGGCAGGAGACACCGGGGAGCTGTTTTTT

size: many
D: TRBD1
J: TRBJ2-7
V: TRBV29-1
CDR3: CSAGGGQGFTYEQYF
DNA: TGCAGCGCTGGCGGGGGACAGGGTTTTACCTACGAGCAGTACTTC

size: many
D: TRBD2
J: TRBJ2-2
V: TRBV12-3/TRBV12-4
CDR3: CASSALAGDTGELFF
DNA: TGTGCCAGCAGTGCACTAGCGGGGGACACCGGGGAGCTGTTTTTT

size: few
D: NA
J: TRBJ2-7
V: TRBV18
CDR3: CASSPTNGDEQYF
DNA: TGTGCCAGCTCACCAACGAATGGGGACGAGCAGTACTTC

size: many
D: TRBD1
J: TRBJ1-3
V: TRBV6-5
CDR3: CASSLSDRPLGNTIYF
DNA: TGTGCCAGCAGTTTATCGGACAGGCCCCTTGGAAACACCATATATTTT

size: many
D: NA
J: TRBJ1-5
V: TRBV20-1
CDR3: CSARIQGYSNQPQHF
DNA: TGCAGTGCTAGAATACAGGGCTATAGCAATCAGCCCCAGCATTTT

size: many
D: TRBD2
J: TRBJ2-5
V: TRBV10-3
CDR3: CATTTPTSGQETQYF
DNA: TGTGCCACGACCACACCGACTAGCGGACAAGAGACCCAGTACTTC

size: few
D: NA
J: TRBJ2-2
V: TRBV12-3/TRBV12-4
CDR3: CASRQGGPGELFF
DNA: TGTGCCAGCAGACAAGGGGGGCCCGGGGAGCTGTTTTTT

size: NA
D: TRBD1
J: TRBJ1-5
V: TRBV12-3/TRBV12-4
CDR3: CASSSRDRSNQPQHF
DNA: TGTGCCAGCAGTTCGCGGGACAGAAGCAATCAGCCCCAGCATTTT

size: NA
D: NA
J: TRBJ2-2
V: TRBV19
CDR3: CASSRWDGNTGELFF
DNA: TGTGCCAGTAGTCGGTGGGATGGGAACACCGGGGAGCTGTTTTTT

size: few
D: NA
J: TRBJ1-2
V: TRBV4-3
CDR3: CASSQDSALARDGYTF
DNA: TGCGCCAGCAGCCAAGATTCAGCCCTTGCCCGGGATGGCTACACCTTC

size: NA
D: NA
J: TRBJ1-2
V: TRBV20-1
CDR3: CSARGGYGYTF
DNA: TGCAGTGCTAGGGGGGGATATGGCTACACCTTC

size: NA
D: NA
J: TRBJ2-2
V: TRBV4-3
CDR3: CASSQLLGAAGELFF
DNA: TGCGCCAGCAGCCAACTCCTGGGGGCTGCCGGGGAGCTGTTTTTT

size: few
D: NA
J: TRBJ1-1
V: TRBV5-1
CDR3: CASSWQSVSNTEAFF
DNA: TGCGCCAGCAGCTGGCAGAGTGTGTCGAACACTGAAGCTTTCTTT

size: many
D: NA
J: TRBJ1-1
V: TRBV7-2
CDR3: CASSFEAFF
DNA: TGTGCCAGCAGCTTTGAAGCTTTCTTT

size: NA
D: NA
J: TRBJ2-1
V: TRBV7-8
CDR3: CASSLALGGRVIEQFF
DNA: TGTGCCAGCAGCTTAGCGCTCGGGGGAAGGGTGATTGAGCAGTTCTTC

size: NA
D: NA
J: TRBJ1-4
V: TRBV19
CDR3: CASSIGGRGEKLFF
DNA: TGTGCCAGTAGTATCGGCGGGCGTGGTGAAAAACTGTTTTTT

size: few
D: NA
J: TRBJ2-1
V: TRBV15
CDR3: CATSSTNDALGVYSYNEQFF
DNA: TGTGCCACCAGCTCAACGAACGATGCGTTAGGCGTGTACTCCTACAATGAGCAGTTCTTC

size: NA
D: TRBD1
J: TRBJ1-2
V: TRBV12-3/TRBV12-4
CDR3: CASSGQGSVFYGYTF
DNA: TGTGCCAGCAGCGGACAGGGGTCTGTCTTCTATGGCTACACCTTC

size: few
D: NA
J: TRBJ2-1
V: TRBV6-2/TRBV6-3
CDR3: CTGVNEQFF
DNA: TGCACCGGGGTCAATGAGCAGTTCTTC

size: few
D: TRBD2
J: TRBJ2-3
V: TRBV2
CDR3: CASRPTSGGSTDTQYF
DNA: TGTGCCAGCAGACCGACTAGCGGGGGTAGCACAGATACGCAGTATTTT